Each of the 10 T cell receptor beta chains below was sequenced from the same sample in a study of STAT5B mutations in CD4+ large granular lymphocyte leukemia. Profiled with immunoSEQ multiplex PCR; TCRdb holds only in-frame clones, not every one. The sample records tens of thousands of clones, approximately 84% being singletons. The sample comprised CD4+ T cells from blood buffy coats. The receptors stem from a human donor in good health.

The V call is TRBV7-2, the J call TRBJ1-5; D may be TRBD1 (5 bases). This CDR3 has 16 amino acids. Trimming pared 1 base from V and 6 bases from J, leaving 16 bases between. Germline CDR1 SGHTA, CDR2 FQGNSA. CDR3 residues: CASSLEVGRGTQPQHF. The CDR3 DNA sequence: TGTGCCAGCAGCTTAGAGGTGGGTAGAGGGACTCAGCCCCAGCATTTT.

The chain is built from TRBV6-5 and TRBJ1-5, with 7 bases that match TRBD1. The germline V gene has CDR1 MNHEY and CDR2 SVGAGI. This CDR3 region has 15 residues. Unmatched junction bases numbered 2, after V lost 0 bases and J lost 3 bases. CDR3 amino acids: CASSYSGGLNQPQHF. The CDR3 region has the DNA TGTGCCAGCAGTTACTCAGGGGGCCTCAATCAGCCCCAGCATTTT.

The chain has TRBV27 and TRBJ2-5; 9 bases agree with TRBD2. The CDR3 extends over 12 amino acids. Germline V gene sequence: CDR1 MNHEY, CDR2 SMNVEV (reference sequence). J lost 14 bases, V lost 4 bases, and 8 bases had no gene match. DNA for the CDR3: TGTGCCAGCAGTTCTCTGACTAGCGGTTTATACTTC. This sequence encodes CASSSLTSGLYF.

The chain is built from TRBV6-1 and TRBJ2-2; weak D call: TRBD2 (5 bases). Trimming cost V 0 bases and J 2 bases, with 13 bases left between them. The CDR3 loop spans 17 amino acids. CDR1 is MNHNS and CDR2 is SASEGT in the germline V gene. As DNA, the CDR3 is TGTGCCAGCAGTGAAGCGCTTAATGGACTCAACACCGGGGAGCTGTTTTTT. Encoded protein: CASSEALNGLNTGELFF.

CDR3 protein: CASSQRPIHGYTF. The CDR3 DNA is TGTGCCAGCAGCCAAAGACCCATCCATGGCTACACCTTC. J is TRBJ1-2 and V is TRBV14; D is uncertain. The V end lost 2 bases, the J end lost 6 bases, and 10 bases lay between the germline ends. The CDR3 has 13 residues. Germline V CDR1 and CDR2: SGHDN, FVKESK.

This chain uses TRBV30 with TRBJ1-5; the D gene is possibly TRBD1 (5 bases). Germline CDR1 reads GTSNPN; CDR2 reads SVGIG (reference sequence). This CDR3 spans 13 amino acids. Trimming left V 0 bases short and J 5 bases short, with 8 bases between. The CDR3, as DNA: TGTGCCTGGAGTGTACTGGGGGATCAGCCCCAGCATTTT. It translates to CAWSVLGDQPQHF. The whole variable domain, filled in from reference TRBV30 and TRBJ1-5, reads SQTIHQWPATLVQPVGSPLSLECTVEGTSNPNLYWYRQAAGRGLQLLFYSVGIGQISSEVPQNLSASRPQDRQFILSSKKLLLSDSGFYLCAWSVLGDQPQHFGDGTRLSIL.

The chain joins TRBV7-3 to TRBJ2-2; 10 bases map to TRBD1. CDR1 and CDR2 from the germline V gene are SGHTA and FQGTGA. The CDR3 runs 15 residues. Trimming cost V 4 bases and J 5 bases; bases outside gene matches: 4. The CDR3 sequence: CASSSPGQGTGELFF. The CDR3 bases are TGTGCCAGCAGCTCCCCGGGACAGGGGACCGGGGAGCTGTTTTTT.

This clone was seen only a few times. The rearrangement links TRBV30 to TRBJ1-1, with TRBD1 identical over 7 bases. Germline CDR1 and CDR2: GTSNPN and SVGIG (reference sequence). The CDR3 runs to 12 residues. The ends lost 8 bases at V and 4 bases at J; junction bases unmatched: 7. As DNA, the CDR3 is TGTGCCCTCGGGAGGGGGCTCACTGAAGCTTTCTTT. It codes for CALGRGLTEAFF. Supplemented by reference TRBV30 and TRBJ1-1, the full variable domain reads SQTIHQWPATLVQPVGSPLSLECTVEGTSNPNLYWYRQAAGRGLQLLFYSVGIGQISSEVPQNLSASRPQDRQFILSSKKLLLSDSGFYLCALGRGLTEAFFGQGTRLTVV.

The genes are TRBV7-2 and TRBJ2-5; 9 bases are a match to TRBD2. CDR3 size: 18 residues. Germline assignment: CDR1 SGHTA and CDR2 FQGNSA. V dropped 4 bases and J dropped 4; count of bases not matched to a gene: 16. The CDR3 here is CASSSGLRRGGIGETQYF. DNA of the CDR3: TGTGCCAGCAGCTCCGGCCTTAGGCGGGGGGGGATAGGAGAGACCCAGTACTTC.

The sample holds a few counts of this clone. Other nucleotide sequences from this sample produce the same CDR3. The genes are TRBV30 and TRBJ1-5; D might be TRBD1 (6 bases). CDR3 length: 14 residues. Trimming pared 0 bases from V and 10 bases from J, leaving 16 bases between. Germline assignment: CDR1 GTSNPN and CDR2 SVGIG (reference sequence). DNA of the CDR3: TGTGCCTGGAGTGTACGGGAACAGGGTAAACCCCAGCATTTT. Its translation: CAWSVREQGKPQHF.